These 28 T cell receptor beta chains were sequenced from one sample in a study of cytomegalovirus exposure and HLA in healthy donors. In the PCR, 60 Vbeta and 13 Jbeta primers were used. The protocol was immunoSEQ multiplex PCR, while the TCRdb copy is restricted to in-frame clones and leaves out a portion. The data hold under 150,000 clones, with roughly 78% observed a single time. The sequencing sample was made of PBMCs. These receptors were taken from a young man in good health and CMV-seronegative.

For the CDR3, the DNA is TGTGCCAGTACACCGGCAGGGGCATCTACGAGGCAGTACTTC. This encodes CASTPAGASTRQYF. The chain couples TRBV19 to TRBJ2-7; D perhaps matches TRBD1 (6 bases). Germline-derived CDR1 and CDR2 are LNHDA and SQIVND (reference sequence). The CDR3 runs to 14 residues. Trimming shortened V by 7 bases and J by 9 bases, and 22 bases separated the two germline ends.

As DNA, the CDR3 is TGTGCCAGTAGTATTAGGGGGGGAAAGGACGAGCAGTACTTC. It codes for CASSIRGGKDEQYF. V is TRBV19 and J is TRBJ2-7; tentatively, D is TRBD2 (7 bases). This CDR3 is 14 amino acids long. The V and J ends lost 3 bases and 5 bases respectively, with 14 bases between them. The germline CDR1 and CDR2 sequences are LNHDA and SQIVND (reference sequence).

This sequence joins TRBV28 and TRBJ1-1; the D gene is possibly TRBD1 (6 bases). V was trimmed by 8 bases and J by 2 bases, leaving 9 bases between them. The CDR3 is 12 residues long. Germline values: CDR1 MDHEN, CDR2 SYDVKM. CDR3 in DNA: TGTGCCAGCGTGACAGGTAACACTGAAGCTTTCTTT. Protein product: CASVTGNTEAFF. Full variable domain (rest looked up from reference TRBV28 and TRBJ1-1): DVKVTQSSRYLVKRTGEKVFLECVQDMDHENMFWYRQDPGLGLRLIYFSYDVKMKEKGDIPEGYSVSREKKERFSLILESASTNQTSMYLCASVTGNTEAFFGQGTRLTVV.

V usage is TRBV5-4 and J usage is TRBJ1-2; D perhaps matches TRBD1 (6 bases). There are 15 residues in the CDR3. With 0 bases removed from V and 7 bases from J, the gap between germline ends came to 16 bases. The V gene's germline CDR1 is SGHNT and CDR2 YYREEE (reference sequence). As DNA, the CDR3 is TGTGCCAGCAGCTTGGAGCTAGGGGGTCCCTTTGGCTACACCTTC. Protein sequence: CASSLELGGPFGYTF.

The chain is built from TRBV9 and TRBJ2-2; D unclear. This CDR3 comprises 14 residues. Germline assignment: CDR1 SGDLS and CDR2 YYNGEE. V lost 0 bases, J lost 5 bases, and 8 bases lay in between. The CDR3 DNA reads as TGTGCCAGCAGCGTAGCTCCCGAGACCGGGGAGCTGTTTTTT. This gives the protein CASSVAPETGELFF.

The chain recombines TRBV28 with TRBJ1-1; tentative D call: TRBD1 (6 bases). With 2 bases removed from V and 1 base from J, the gap between germline ends came to 14 bases. CDR1 and CDR2 (germline): MDHEN, SYDVKM. CDR3 length equals 16 residues. The CDR3 coding sequence is TGTGCCAGCAGTTTAAGAAGGGGGTCCGGGAACACTGAAGCTTTCTTT. Its translation is CASSLRRGSGNTEAFF. The full variable domain, rest sourced from reference TRBV28 and TRBJ1-1, is DVKVTQSSRYLVKRTGEKVFLECVQDMDHENMFWYRQDPGLGLRLIYFSYDVKMKEKGDIPEGYSVSREKKERFSLILESASTNQTSMYLCASSLRRGSGNTEAFFGQGTRLTVV.

This chain connects TRBV15 to TRBJ1-5, with 9 nucleotides matching TRBD1. J was trimmed by 0 bases and V by 0 bases; bases with no gene match: 3. Germline-derived CDR1 and CDR2 are LNHNV and YYDKDF (reference sequence). The CDR3 length is 17 residues. CDR3: CATSRDGQGTSNQPQHF. The CDR3 DNA reads as TGTGCCACCAGCAGAGACGGACAGGGGACTAGCAATCAGCCCCAGCATTTT.

This chain connects TRBV7-8 to TRBJ2-2, with D unresolved. The CDR3 runs 12 residues. Trimming left V 5 bases short and J 6 bases short, with 7 bases between. Germline V gene sequence: CDR1 SGHVS, CDR2 FQNEAQ. CDR3 DNA sequence: TGTGCCAGCAGCCCGCGTTCCGGGGAGCTGTTTTTT. Encoded protein: CASSPRSGELFF.

This chain uses TRBV5-1 with TRBJ2-3; 7 bases agree with TRBD2. Trimming cost V 1 base and J 5 bases; bases outside gene matches: 7. The V gene's germline CDR1 is SGHRS and CDR2 YFSETQ. The CDR3 extends over 15 amino acids. CDR3 loop: CASSLLAGVGDTQYF. Written as DNA, the CDR3 is TGCGCCAGCAGCTTGTTGGCGGGAGTAGGAGATACGCAGTATTTT.

This clone was recorded a few times. The chain has TRBV4-3 and TRBJ2-1, with 11 bases aligning to TRBD2. This CDR3 spans 17 amino acids. Germline V gene sequence: CDR1 LGHNA, CDR2 YSLEER. After removal of 3 bases from V and 8 bases from J, the junction contained 12 bases not matched to a gene. The CDR3 protein is CASSQFASGRNIDEQFF. CDR3 in DNA: TGCGCCAGCAGCCAGTTCGCTAGCGGGAGGAATATCGATGAGCAGTTCTTC.

CDR3 sequence reads: CAGSGTYNEQFF. The CDR3 DNA reads as TGTGCCGGTAGCGGGACTTACAATGAGCAGTTCTTC. The chain combines TRBV7-9 with TRBJ2-1; 8 nucleotides line up with TRBD2. CDR1 SEHNR and CDR2 FQNEAQ come from the germline V gene (reference sequence). This CDR3 spans 12 amino acids. The V gene end was trimmed by 11 bases and the J gene end by 4 bases; junction bases not matched to a gene: 4.

The rearrangement links TRBV11-2 to TRBJ1-3, with D maybe TRBD1 (5 bases). The V gene lost 5 bases and the J gene lost 1 base, with 15 bases spanning the gap. The CDR3 sequence is 16 residues long. Germline CDR1 and CDR2: SGHAT and FQNNGV. The CDR3 DNA reads as TGTGCCAGCAGCACTAATGCGGGGCCTTCTGGAAACACCATATATTTT. Translation gives CASSTNAGPSGNTIYF.

The V gene is TRBV12-5, the J gene TRBJ2-3, with 9 positions matching TRBD2. The CDR3 has 18 amino acids. Per the germline V gene, CDR1 is LGHNT and CDR2 is FRNRAP. J gave up 1 base and V 6 bases, and 14 bases lay outside the gene matches. For the CDR3, the DNA is TGTGCTAGTGGCCAAGGGGGGCGTGCTAGCGGGGGCACAGATACGCAGTATTTT. It specifies CASGQGGRASGGTDTQYF.

V gene TRBV6-6 combines with J gene TRBJ2-3; weak D call: TRBD1 (6 bases). Per the germline V gene, CDR1 is MNHNY and CDR2 is SVGAGI (reference sequence). The CDR3 totals 14 residues. V was shortened by 3 bases and J by 5 bases, with 12 bases between the two germline ends. The CDR3 reads CASSYLAGEDTQYF. DNA of the CDR3: TGTGCCAGCAGTTATTTGGCAGGGGAAGATACGCAGTATTTT.

V and J are TRBV4-1 and TRBJ1-2; D gene uncertain. Germline V gives CDR1 MGHRA, CDR2 YSYEKL. V lost 1 base and J lost 1, with 10 bases in between. This CDR3 comprises 15 residues. The CDR3 is CASSQVTHVNYGYTF. In DNA, the CDR3 is TGCGCCAGCAGCCAAGTAACACACGTTAACTATGGCTACACCTTC.

This chain uses TRBV5-4 with TRBJ2-7; 7 nucleotides align to TRBD2. CDR1 SGHNT and CDR2 YYREEE come from the germline V gene (reference sequence). The CDR3 sequence is 15 residues long. V lost 0 bases to trimming and J lost 4 bases; unmatched junction nucleotides: 7. This CDR3 reads CASSLDPGGGYEQYF. CDR3 DNA: TGTGCCAGCAGCTTGGATCCGGGAGGCGGGTACGAGCAGTACTTC.

The chain joins TRBV6-1 to TRBJ2-5; 10 bases map to TRBD2. From germline, CDR1 is MNHNS and CDR2 SASEGT. Trimming removed 0 bases from V and 5 bases from J; junction bases left unmatched: 6. This CDR3 contains 16 residues. CDR3 sequence reads: CASSEAPSGSGETQYF. The CDR3 DNA reads as TGTGCCAGCAGTGAAGCGCCTAGCGGGAGTGGGGAGACCCAGTACTTC.

The table lists this clone with a few counts. The chain couples TRBV5-1 to TRBJ2-1; D is possibly TRBD1 (5 bases). Looked up from germline, CDR1 is SGHRS and CDR2 is YFSETQ. This CDR3 has 13 residues. V lost 7 bases and J 5 bases, leaving 13 bases between the germline ends. The CDR3 here is CASQQDLDNEQFF. In DNA, the CDR3 is TGCGCCAGCCAACAGGATTTGGACAATGAGCAGTTCTTC.

The chain uses TRBV6-5 and TRBJ1-5, with TRBD1 matching over 7 bases. This CDR3 comprises 16 residues. The J segment lost 9 bases and the V segment lost 3 bases, leaving 14 bases of the junction unmatched. Looked up from germline, CDR1 is MNHEY and CDR2 is SVGAGI. CDR3 amino acids: CASSYSGTALLRPQHF. Here the CDR3 DNA reads TGTGCCAGCAGTTATTCGGGGACAGCTTTACTAAGGCCCCAGCATTTT.

V and J are TRBV7-8 and TRBJ2-7; possibly TRBD1 for D (6 bases). Germline assignment: CDR1 SGHVS and CDR2 FQNEAQ. The CDR3 sequence is 13 residues long. The V and J ends lost 4 bases and 4 bases respectively, with 11 bases between them. CDR3: CASSWDTLYEQYF. The DNA of the CDR3 is TGTGCCAGCAGCTGGGACACCCTTTACGAGCAGTACTTC. Together with reference TRBV7-8 and TRBJ2-7, the CDR3 gives the full variable domain: GAGVSQSPRYKVAKRGQDVALRCDPISGHVSLFWYQQALGQGPEFLTYFQNEAQLDKSGLPSDRFFAERPEGSVSTLKIQRTQQEDSAVYLCASSWDTLYEQYFGPGTRLTVT.

A single count supports this clone. This rearrangement joins TRBV6-1 to TRBJ2-2; 10 bases match TRBD2. Unmatched junction bases numbered 5, after V lost 1 base and J lost 6 bases. The CDR3 has 16 amino acids. Looked up from germline, CDR1 is MNHNS and CDR2 is SASEGT. CDR3 nucleotide sequence: TGTGCCAGCAGTGAAGTTTTGACTAGCGGGTCCGGGGAGCTGTTTTTT. It translates to CASSEVLTSGSGELFF.

There are a few counts of this clone. The chain joins TRBV13 to TRBJ1-1; D ambiguous. There are 15 residues in the CDR3. Trimming pared 8 bases from V and 3 bases from J, leaving 19 bases between. Looked up from germline, CDR1 is PRHDT and CDR2 is FYEKMQ (reference sequence). The CDR3 reads CASLQVGGFDTEAFF. CDR3 DNA: TGTGCCAGCCTCCAGGTTGGAGGGTTTGACACTGAAGCTTTCTTT.

CDR3 protein: CASSFSPRLNRYNEQFF. The CDR3 coding sequence is TGTGCCAGCAGTTTCTCCCCTCGGTTGAACCGCTACAATGAGCAGTTCTTC. The chain combines TRBV28 with TRBJ2-1; D unclear. In germline, CDR1 is MDHEN, CDR2 SYDVKM. The CDR3 is 17 residues long. The V end lost 3 bases, the J end lost 3 bases, and 18 bases lay between the germline ends.

J is TRBJ2-5 and V is TRBV2, with a tentative D call TRBD1 (5 bases). Per the germline V gene, CDR1 is SNHLY and CDR2 is FYNNEI. The CDR3 is 14 residues long. Trimming took off 6 bases at V and 2 bases at J, with 13 bases between the two ends. CDR3 amino acids: CASSRETPQETQYF. For the CDR3, the DNA is TGTGCCAGCAGCAGGGAAACCCCTCAAGAGACCCAGTACTTC.

This clone was detected only once. The chain couples TRBV2 to TRBJ2-1, with 12 bases aligning to TRBD2. J gave up 6 bases and V 6 bases, and 3 bases lay outside the gene matches. The CDR3 runs to 14 residues. Germline CDR1 is SNHLY and CDR2 is FYNNEI. CDR3 sequence: CASRGLAGLNEQFF. The CDR3 DNA follows: TGTGCCAGCAGGGGACTAGCGGGCCTCAATGAGCAGTTCTTC.

This clone was recorded a few times. The chain recombines TRBV7-2 with TRBJ2-1; 9 nucleotides line up with TRBD2. CDR1 is SGHTA, CDR2 FQGNSA, per germline. This CDR3 contains 16 residues. V gave up 1 base and J gave up 3 bases; unmatched junction bases: 4. This CDR3 reads CASSLEPAGGYNEQFF. For the CDR3, the DNA is TGTGCCAGCAGCTTAGAACCAGCGGGAGGCTACAATGAGCAGTTCTTC.

The CDR3 here is CASSPEGGRSADTQYF. The CDR3 bases are TGTGCCAGCTCACCAGAGGGGGGGCGAAGCGCAGATACGCAGTATTTT. This chain uses TRBV18 with TRBJ2-3; D is perhaps TRBD2 (7 bases). Between the trimmed V and J ends, which lost 2 bases and 4 bases, there was a span of 16 bases. The length of the CDR3 is 16 residues. Germline assignment: CDR1 KGHSH and CDR2 LQKENI.

V usage is TRBV4-1 and J usage is TRBJ2-2; 8 nucleotides align to TRBD1. The junction had 14 bases not matched to a gene; V was cut back by 4 bases and J by 7 bases. Germline CDR1 MGHRA, CDR2 YSYEKL. The CDR3 loop spans 17 amino acids. The CDR3 sequence: CASSPRDRRLSFGELFF. The CDR3 DNA reads as TGCGCCAGCAGCCCTCGGGACAGGAGGTTAAGTTTCGGGGAGCTGTTTTTT.